A selection of T cell receptor beta chains follows, all from one sample in a study of blood T cell repertoires in COVID-19. Method: immunoSEQ multiplex PCR; TCRdb's copy keeps in-frame clones and lacks some. Of 110,000 or so clones listed, more than 80% were seen once; the top ten hold about 8.1%. The material sequenced was peripheral blood. All receptors derive from a woman between 40 and 50 years old with acute or convalescent COVID-19. Each CDR3 is given with its conserved first and last residue. The order of the fields is J gene, clone size, V gene, D gene, CDR3 DNA, CDR3 protein. The D gene is left open where the match is weak. Clone size appears in some rows only: once, few, many, or a class for an expanded clone.

TRBJ2-1 | - | TRBV19 | TRBD1 | TGTGCCAGTAGTGCGCGGGACAGGGGGGGCAATGAGCAGTTCTTC | CASSARDRGGNEQFF
TRBJ2-7 | - | TRBV18 | TRBD1 | TGTGCCAGCTCACCTGGGACAGGGGCCTACGAGCAGTACTTC | CASSPGTGAYEQYF
TRBJ2-1 | - | TRBV6-5 | - | TGTGCCAGCAGGAGAAATGAGCAGTTCTTC | CASRRNEQFF
TRBJ1-2 | - | TRBV12-3/TRBV12-4 | - | TGTGCCAGCAGCTTGGGGGGTCGGCCTGGCTACACCTTC | CASSLGGRPGYTF
TRBJ1-1 | - | TRBV3-1/TRBV3-2 | - | TGTGCCAGCAGCCATCAGTATATGAACACTGAAGCTTTCTTT | CASSHQYMNTEAFF
TRBJ2-7 | - | TRBV2 | TRBD1 | TGTGCCAGCAGACGTGGGACAGCTACCAGCTCCTACGAGCAGTACTTC | CASRRGTATSSYEQYF
TRBJ1-1 | few | TRBV19 | - | TGTGCCAGTAGTAACAGGGTGGTAAGGAACACTGAAGCTTTCTTT | CASSNRVVRNTEAFF
TRBJ1-1 | few | TRBV30 | - | TGTGCCTGGAACGGGGGGCTGATGAACACTGAAGCTTTCTTT | CAWNGGLMNTEAFF
TRBJ1-2 | - | TRBV7-2 | - | TGTGCCAGCAGCCAATCGGTGTCTGTATCGGGAGGCTACACCTTC | CASSQSVSVSGGYTF
TRBJ1-4 | - | TRBV7-2 | TRBD1 | TGTGCCAGCAGCCCCCGGACAGGGGCGAATGAAAAACTGTTTTTT | CASSPRTGANEKLFF
TRBJ2-1 | - | TRBV5-1 | - | TGCGCCAGCAGCTTGGTGGGGGGGCCGGGTGAGCAGTTCTTC | CASSLVGGPGEQFF
TRBJ2-3 | - | TRBV11-2 | TRBD1 | TGTGCCAGCAGCCCGGACAGGGGGCGGTCAGATACGCAGTATTTT | CASSPDRGRSDTQYF
TRBJ1-2 | - | TRBV19 | TRBD1 | TGTGCCAGTAGTCCCCGGGACAGACCTAACTATGGCTACACCTTC | CASSPRDRPNYGYTF
TRBJ2-7 | - | TRBV6-1 | TRBD1 | TGTGCCAGCAGTGAAAGACAGGGAAGCGAGCAGTACTTC | CASSERQGSEQYF
TRBJ2-1 | - | TRBV7-2 | TRBD2 | TGTGCCAGCAGCGTCCGGGGGACTAGGACCAATGAGCAGTTCTTC | CASSVRGTRTNEQFF
TRBJ1-2 | - | TRBV7-9 | - | TGTGCCAGCAGCTTTAGAGGGTCTGGCTACACCTTC | CASSFRGSGYTF
TRBJ2-2 | - | TRBV25-1 | - | TGTGCCAGCAGTGAGGCTCGGGGGGCTGGGACCGGGGAGCTGTTTTTT | CASSEARGAGTGELFF
TRBJ2-7 | - | TRBV7-8 | - | TGTGCCAGCAGTAAAAGGGGGGAGCAGTACTTC | CASSKRGEQYF
TRBJ2-5 | - | TRBV27 | - | TGTGCCAGCAGTTCACATCCTATCCCCACAGGGTCTGGGGAGACCCAGTACTTC | CASSSHPIPTGSGETQYF
TRBJ2-3 | - | TRBV20-1 | - | TGCAGTGCTATTGGCCCCAATACGCAGTATTTT | CSAIGPNTQYF
TRBJ1-6 | - | TRBV6-1 | TRBD1 | TGTGCCAGCAGTGTTTTTTCCGGGACAGATAATTCACCCCTCCACTTT | CASSVFSGTDNSPLHF
TRBJ2-2 | - | TRBV5-5 | TRBD1 | TGTGCCAGCAGCACCGGGCAGGGGGTTACCGGGGAGCTGTTTTTT | CASSTGQGVTGELFF
TRBJ1-5 | - | TRBV19 | TRBD1 | TGTGCCAGTACCCCTGGGGACAGGAATCAGCCCCAGCATTTT | CASTPGDRNQPQHF
TRBJ2-6 | - | TRBV5-4 | - | TGTGCCAGCAGCTTGGAAGTAGCCTCTGGGGCCAACGTCCTGACTTTC | CASSLEVASGANVLTF
TRBJ2-5 | - | TRBV9 | - | TGTGCCAGCAGCGTAGCTAGTCGAGGAGAGACCCAGTACTTC | CASSVASRGETQYF